This paragraph reports one T cell receptor (beta chain). A v3.0 immunoSEQ assay was performed at survey level. Produced via immunoSEQ multiplex PCR; TCRdb's table is partial and in-frame only. Seen here are about 20,000 clones, over 70% observed once, and the top ten hold 13% to 15%. The CDR3 totals 15 residues. J gave up 6 bases and V 1 base, and 4 bases lay outside the gene matches. Per germline, CDR1 LGHNT and CDR2 FRNRAP. The data belong to a study of long-term antiretroviral therapy in people with HIV. Specimen: unsorted PBMCs, collected 2.9 years after starting antiretroviral therapy. J is TRBJ1-5 and V is TRBV12-5, with 9 bases identical to TRBD1. The sequence was collected from a woman aged 25 to 39 with HIV. CDR3 bases: TGTGCTAGTGGTTTGGAACAGGGGGCGGGTCAGCCCCAGCATTTT. It codes for CASGLEQGAGQPQHF.